The clone carrying this TCR beta chain was counted a few times. The entry originates in a study of T cells after yellow fever vaccination. Germline assignment: CDR1 SGHRS and CDR2 YFSETQ. The CDR3 has 16 amino acids. The V segment lost 4 bases and the J segment 0 bases; nucleotides outside the gene matches: 3. A process of 5'RACE template switching, which added a universal primer site and UMIs, was used to make TCR cDNA. TCRdb passed the 5' RACE reads through MiXCR, listing each CDR3 protein once. The table has hundreds of thousands of distinct CDR3 sequences, roughly an eighth seen once. The receptor's source is a man aged 25-40 years who received the YFV17D yellow fever vaccine. Specimen: PBMCs, collected on the day of the yellow fever booster vaccination. This chain uses TRBV5-1 with TRBJ2-4, with 11 positions matching TRBD2. CDR3 sequence reads: CASSTGLAVAKNIQYF. CDR3 DNA: TGCGCCAGCAGCACGGGACTAGCGGTAGCCAAAAACATTCAGTACTTC.